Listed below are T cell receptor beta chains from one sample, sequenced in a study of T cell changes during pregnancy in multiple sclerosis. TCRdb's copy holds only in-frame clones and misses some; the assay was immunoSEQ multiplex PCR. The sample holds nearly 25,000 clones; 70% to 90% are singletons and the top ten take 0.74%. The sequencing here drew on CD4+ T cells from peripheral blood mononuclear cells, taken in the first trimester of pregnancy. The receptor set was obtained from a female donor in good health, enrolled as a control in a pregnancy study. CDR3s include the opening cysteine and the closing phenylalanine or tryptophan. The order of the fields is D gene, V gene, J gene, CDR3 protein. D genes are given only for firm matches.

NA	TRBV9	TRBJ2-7	CASSVAVGSYEQYF
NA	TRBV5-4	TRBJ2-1	CASSLGAGEQFF
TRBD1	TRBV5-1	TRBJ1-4	CASSQDRGRPEKLFF
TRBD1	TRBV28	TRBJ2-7	CASTLGGTGGREQYF
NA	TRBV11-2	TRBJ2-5	CASSLGERGETQYF
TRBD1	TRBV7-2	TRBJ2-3	CASSFRGLSTDTQYF
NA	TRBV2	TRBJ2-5	CASSEYKSEGTQYF
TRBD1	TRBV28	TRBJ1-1	CASSDSLGQAAEAFF
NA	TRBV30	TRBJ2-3	CAWSVALVVPDTQYF
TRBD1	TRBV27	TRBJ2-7	CASSRGQGAYEQYF
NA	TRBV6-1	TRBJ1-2	CASSGGLPGRYTF
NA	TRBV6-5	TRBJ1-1	CASSYLRNTEAFF
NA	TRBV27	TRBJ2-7	CASSSVTLGATYEQYF
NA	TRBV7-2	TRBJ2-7	CASRPGSSYEQYF
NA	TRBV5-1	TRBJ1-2	CASSPDSPNYGYTF
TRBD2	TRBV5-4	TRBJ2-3	CASLSSGGRDTQYF
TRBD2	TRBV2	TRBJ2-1	CASSQRGGQNNEQFF
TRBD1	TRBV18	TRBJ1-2	CASSPQGGQGASNYGYTF
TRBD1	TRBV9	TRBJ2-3	CASSSRGDSRTDTQYF
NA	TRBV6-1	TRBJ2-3	CATRDTPTDTQYF
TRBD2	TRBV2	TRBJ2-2	CASSALAGGPGELFF
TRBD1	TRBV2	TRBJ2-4	CASRSVTGFNIQYF
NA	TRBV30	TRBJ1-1	CAWSSQGNTEAFF
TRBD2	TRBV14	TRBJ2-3	CASSRLAGMDTQYF
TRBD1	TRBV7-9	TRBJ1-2	CASSPGTGGNYGYTF